This TCR beta chain comes out of a study of shared clonotypes between healthy human individuals. Study-level points and caveats: The expectation was that sequencing depth would affect clonotype sharing among donors.

Subsets obtained from CD4+ cells comprised CD45RA+ naive and CD45RA-negative memory cells. Researchers ran the assay at a deep level. Sorted-subset replicate PCRs used 200 to 250 ng DNA, roughly 28,000 T cell genomes. Clones were read by immunoSEQ multiplex PCR, and TCRdb kept only the in-frame ones, dropping some. Of roughly 2.2 million clones listed, 85% to 95% are singletons. Turning to this clone: What it binds is not known.

Germline CDR1 is SQVTM and CDR2 is ANQGSEA. This CDR3 is 13 amino acids long. V was shortened by 5 bases and J by 1 base, with 11 bases between the two germline ends. The sequenced sample was naive CD4+ T cells from PBMCs. Subset: CD45RA+ positively selected. This receptor was taken from a man aged 18 to 30 in good health. Some clones in this sample may be carry-over from other donors' samples. The chain uses TRBV29-1 and TRBJ1-2, with D perhaps TRBD1 (5 bases). The CDR3 coding sequence is TGCAGCGTTAGGGTCGACAGTAACTATGGCTACACCTTC. Translating gives CSVRVDSNYGYTF.